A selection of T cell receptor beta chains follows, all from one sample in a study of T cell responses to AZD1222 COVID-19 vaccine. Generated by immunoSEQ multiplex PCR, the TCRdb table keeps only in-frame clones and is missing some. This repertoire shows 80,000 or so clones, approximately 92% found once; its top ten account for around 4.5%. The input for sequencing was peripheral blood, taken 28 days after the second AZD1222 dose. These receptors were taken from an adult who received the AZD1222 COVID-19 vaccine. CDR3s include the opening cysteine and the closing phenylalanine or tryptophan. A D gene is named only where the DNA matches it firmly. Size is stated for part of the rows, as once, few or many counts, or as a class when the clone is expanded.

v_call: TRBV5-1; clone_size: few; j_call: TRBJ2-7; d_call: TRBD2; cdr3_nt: TGCGCCAGCAGCGCCGAACTAGCGACCAGCTCCTACGAGCAGTACTTC; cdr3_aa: CASSAELATSSYEQYF
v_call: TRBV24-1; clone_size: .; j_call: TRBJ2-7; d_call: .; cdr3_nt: TGTGCCACCAGTGACCCCACGGCCCGCGGCTACGAGCAGTACTTC; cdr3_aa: CATSDPTARGYEQYF
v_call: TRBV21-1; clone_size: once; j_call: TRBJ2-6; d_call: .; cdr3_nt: TGTGCCAGCAGCAAAGGAGGAACGGGACAGTTCTCTGGGGCCAACGTCCTGACTTTC; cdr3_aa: CASSKGGTGQFSGANVLTF
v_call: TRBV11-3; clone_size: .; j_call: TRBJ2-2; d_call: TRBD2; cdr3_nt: TGTGCCAGCAGCTTAGTACTAGCGGGAGGAATCGGGGAGCTGTTTTTT; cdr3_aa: CASSLVLAGGIGELFF
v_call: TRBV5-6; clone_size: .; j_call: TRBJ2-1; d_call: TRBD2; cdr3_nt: TGTGCCAGCAGCTTGCTGGGGGTCCAACTAGCGGGAGAATACAATGAGCAGTTCTTC; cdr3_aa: CASSLLGVQLAGEYNEQFF
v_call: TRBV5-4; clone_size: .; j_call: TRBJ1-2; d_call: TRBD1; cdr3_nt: TGTGCCAGCAGCCCTGGACAGGGGCAGGGCTACACCTTC; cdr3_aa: CASSPGQGQGYTF
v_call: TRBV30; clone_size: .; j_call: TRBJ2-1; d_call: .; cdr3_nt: TGTGCCTGGAGTAGGTTAGCGTACTCCTACAATGAGCAGTTCTTC; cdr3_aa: CAWSRLAYSYNEQFF
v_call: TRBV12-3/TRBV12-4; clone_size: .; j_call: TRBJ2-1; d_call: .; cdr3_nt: TGTGCCAGCAGTTTAGCGCTGGGAATTGAGCAGTTCTTC; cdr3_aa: CASSLALGIEQFF
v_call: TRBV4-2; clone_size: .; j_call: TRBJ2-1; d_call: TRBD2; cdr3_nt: TGTGCCAGCAGCCAAGAGAGCGGGAGGGAACTTAATGAGCAGTTCTTC; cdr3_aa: CASSQESGRELNEQFF
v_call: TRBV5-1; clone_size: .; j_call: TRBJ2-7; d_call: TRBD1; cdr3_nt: TGCGCCAGCAGCTTGGGCCACGGACAGGGTGGGAGGAACTACGAGCAGTACTTC; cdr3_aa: CASSLGHGQGGRNYEQYF
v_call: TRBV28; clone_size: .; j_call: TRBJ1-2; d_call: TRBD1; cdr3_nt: TGTGCCAGCAGTAGTGGGACAGCTAACTATGGCTACACCTTC; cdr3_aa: CASSSGTANYGYTF